A single sample is the source of the 3 T cell receptor beta chains below, sequenced in a study of shared clonotypes between healthy human individuals. Selected positively for CCR7 and CD45RO-negative, naive CD8 cells excluded terminally differentiated effector memory CD45RA+ cells. Using immunoSEQ multiplex PCR, the repertoire was profiled, and TCRdb retains in-frame clones only, with some absent. The sample includes roughly 2.1 million clones, approximately 94% of them seen just once. The sample comprised naive CD8+ T cells from PBMCs. These receptors were collected from a man younger than 35 in good health. Some clones in this sample may be carry-over from other donors' samples.

Remarks on this clone: Other DNA sequences in the sample encode the same CDR3. The chain carries TRBV27 and TRBJ2-7; D possibly corresponds to TRBD1 (6 bases). Germline V gene data show CDR1 as MNHEY and CDR2 as SMNVEV (reference sequence). The V end lost 2 bases, the J end lost 1 base, and 12 bases lay between the germline ends. CDR3 length: 15 residues. The CDR3 nucleotides are TGTGCCAGCAGTTTACAGGGGCTTCCTTCCTACGAGCAGTACTTC. Its protein product is CASSLQGLPSYEQYF.

The chain couples TRBV6-1 to TRBJ1-2; D perhaps matches TRBD1 (6 bases). The V gene lost 1 base and the J gene lost 6 bases, with 9 bases spanning the gap. This CDR3 region has 13 residues. Germline V gene sequence: CDR1 MNHNS, CDR2 SASEGT. CDR3 sequence: CASSEDRADGYTF. Written as DNA, the CDR3 is TGTGCCAGCAGTGAAGACAGGGCTGATGGCTACACCTTC.

Details on this clone: This sample also contains other DNA sequences that code for the same CDR3. The chain uses TRBV27 and TRBJ2-3, with D perhaps matching TRBD2 (7 bases). The ends were cut back, 1 base at V and 4 bases at J, with 9 bases in the middle. The CDR3 is made up of 14 amino acids. CDR1 and CDR2 from the germline V gene are MNHEY and SMNVEV (reference sequence). The CDR3 DNA reads TGTGCCAGCAGTTTATGGGGGGGCCCAGATACGCAGTATTTT. Protein: CASSLWGGPDTQYF.